The 5 T cell receptor beta chains presented below share a single source sample, sequenced in a study of blood T cell repertoires in COVID-19. Assay used: immunoSEQ multiplex PCR; TCRdb lists only in-frame clones, some missing. Of 200,000 to 250,000 clones listed, roughly 88% are singletons. The sequenced sample consisted of peripheral blood. The receptors here all came from a man aged 18 to 29 with active or convalescent COVID-19.

V and J are TRBV5-6 and TRBJ1-1; 7 bases are a match to TRBD1. This CDR3 has 15 residues. Germline loops: CDR1 SGHDT, CDR2 YYEEEE. The V gene end was trimmed by 3 bases and the J gene end by 5 bases; junction bases not matched to a gene: 10. The CDR3 region is CASSYLKQGRTEAFF. The CDR3 nucleotides read TGTGCCAGCAGCTACCTTAAACAGGGGAGAACTGAAGCTTTCTTT.

The genes are TRBV21-1 and TRBJ1-5. TRBV21-1 is shown as a pseudogene. CDR3 length equals 14 residues. Here the CDR3 DNA reads TGTGCCAACGACGGGGGGGAGACGTACCAGCCCCAGCATTTT. Its protein product is CANDGGETYQPQHF.

The chain joins TRBV5-8 to TRBJ1-5, with 7 bases fitting TRBD1. Germline values: CDR1 SGHTS, CDR2 YDEGEE. With V trimmed by 0 bases and J by 0 bases, 3 bases remained unmatched. The CDR3 runs to 16 residues. The CDR3 DNA follows: TGTGCCAGCAGCTTGGCCACAGGGGTTAGCAATCAGCCCCAGCATTTT. Protein: CASSLATGVSNQPQHF.

The V gene is TRBV11-1, the J gene TRBJ1-1, with D unclear. This CDR3 has 11 amino acids. Germline CDR1 and CDR2: SGHAT and FQDESV (reference sequence). Trimming cost V 6 bases and J 5 bases, with 7 bases left between them. The CDR3 spells CASREGTEAFF. CDR3 in DNA: TGTGCCAGCAGAGAGGGTACTGAAGCTTTCTTT.

The chain combines TRBV21-1 with TRBJ2-1; the D call TRBD1 from the table was never checked on the DNA. TRBV21-1 is a pseudogene locus. The CDR3 is made up of 19 amino acids. Here the CDR3 reads CASSKAYRGLLLRNNEQFF. Written as DNA, the CDR3 is TGTGCCAGCAGCAAAGCGTACAGGGGGTTATTATTAAGGAACAATGAGCAGTTCTTC.